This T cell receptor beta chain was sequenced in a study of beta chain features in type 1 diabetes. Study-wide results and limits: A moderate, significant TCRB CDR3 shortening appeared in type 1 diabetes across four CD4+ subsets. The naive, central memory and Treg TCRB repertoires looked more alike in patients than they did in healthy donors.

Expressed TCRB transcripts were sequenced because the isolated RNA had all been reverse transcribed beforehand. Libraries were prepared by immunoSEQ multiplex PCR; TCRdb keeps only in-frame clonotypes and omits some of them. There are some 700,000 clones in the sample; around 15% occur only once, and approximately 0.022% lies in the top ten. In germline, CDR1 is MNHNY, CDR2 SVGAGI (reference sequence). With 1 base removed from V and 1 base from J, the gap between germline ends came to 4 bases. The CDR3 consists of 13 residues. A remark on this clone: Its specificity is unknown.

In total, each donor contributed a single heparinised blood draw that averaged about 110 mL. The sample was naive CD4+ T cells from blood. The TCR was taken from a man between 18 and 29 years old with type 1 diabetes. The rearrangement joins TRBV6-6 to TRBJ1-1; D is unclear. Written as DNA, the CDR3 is TGTGCCAGCAGTTACTTTAGGAACACTGAAGCTTTCTTT. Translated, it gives CASSYFRNTEAFF.